What follows describes a single TCR beta chain. Its antigen is still unknown. This specimen comes from a study of PD-L1 blockade in urothelial cancer. On the study more broadly: Of some 29 patients, almost 26 were males with bladder-origin urothelial cancer. Prior exposure to chemotherapy in patients amounted to 0 to 3 regimens received. The authors examined blood 3 weeks (second dose) and 6 weeks after treatment start.

Study observations and caveats: Below-median pretreatment blood TCR clonality was a predictor of better survival.

Measured with immunoSEQ multiplex PCR; TCRdb has only the in-frame clones, and not every one. The sample lists about 83,000 clones; around 90% were seen once. The material was PBMCs, obtained around atezolizumab (anti-PD-L1) treatment. This TCR came from a woman aged 65 to 85 with urothelial cancer.

The CDR3 DNA follows: TGTGCCAGCAGCCAACTAGCGGGAGGGGGCCGGACCCAGTACTTC. Its protein is CASSQLAGGGRTQYF. The rearrangement joins TRBV5-6 to TRBJ2-5; 13 bases are shared with TRBD2. The junction had 7 bases not matched to a gene; V was cut back by 4 bases and J by 7 bases. Germline CDR1 reads SGHDT; CDR2 reads YYEEEE. CDR3 size: 15 residues.